Each of the 2 T cell receptor beta chains below was sequenced from the same sample in a study of T cells in Graves' hyperthyroidism and ophthalmopathy. Amplified TCR beta CDR3 regions came from RNA transcripts. HTBI primers drove first-round RT-PCR of the TCR CDR3. TCRdb called the multiplex PCR reads again in MiXCR, with one record for every CDR3 protein. The data contain 500,000 to 600,000 distinct CDR3 sequences, 20% of them singletons. The sample consisted of blood. The receptor set was obtained from a man aged 35 to 55 with Graves' ophthalmopathy.

This clonotype has just a few counts. J is TRBJ2-3 and V is TRBV5-1, with D possibly being TRBD1 (5 bases). Germline V CDR1 and CDR2: SGHRS, YFSETQ. The CDR3 has 14 amino acids. Between the trimmed V and J ends, which lost 2 bases and 0 bases, there was a span of 7 bases. The DNA for the CDR3 is TGCGCCAGCAGCTTTGACAGCAGCACAGATACGCAGTATTTT. This encodes CASSFDSSTDTQYF.

Ten or more counts support this clonotype. V is TRBV6-1 and J is TRBJ1-6; no firm D call. The V and J ends lost 7 bases and 9 bases respectively, with 16 bases between them. The CDR3 is 14 amino acids. Per the germline V gene, CDR1 is MNHNS and CDR2 is SASEGT. The CDR3 protein is CASTPDTRTSPLHF. Here the CDR3 DNA reads TGTGCCAGCACCCCCGACACCCGTACTTCACCCCTCCACTTT.